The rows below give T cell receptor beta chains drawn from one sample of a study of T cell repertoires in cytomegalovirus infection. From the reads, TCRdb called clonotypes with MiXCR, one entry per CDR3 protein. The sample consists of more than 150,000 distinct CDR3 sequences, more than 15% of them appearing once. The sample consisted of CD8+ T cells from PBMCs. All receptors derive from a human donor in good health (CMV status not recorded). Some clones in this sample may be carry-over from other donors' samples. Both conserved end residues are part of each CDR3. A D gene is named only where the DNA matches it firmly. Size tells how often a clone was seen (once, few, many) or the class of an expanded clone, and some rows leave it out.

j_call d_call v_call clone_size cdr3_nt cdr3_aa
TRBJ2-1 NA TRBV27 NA TGTGCCAGCAGTTTATTGGCACAGGAGCAGTTCTTC CASSLLAQEQFF
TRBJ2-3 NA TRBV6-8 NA TGTGCCAGCAGTTACTTCGCGGAAACAGATACGCAGTATTTT CASSYFAETDTQYF
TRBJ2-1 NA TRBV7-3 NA TGTGCCAGCAGCTTAGGGGGGGGGCAATATCCACCCTACAATGAGCAGTTCTTC CASSLGGGQYPPYNEQFF
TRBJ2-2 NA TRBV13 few TGTGCCAGCAGACCCTCGGGGTTCAACACCGGGGAGCTGTTTTTT CASRPSGFNTGELFF
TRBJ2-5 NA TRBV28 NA TGTGCCAGCACCGCCGACAGGCGATCATACTGGGAGACCCAGTACTTC CASTADRRSYWETQYF
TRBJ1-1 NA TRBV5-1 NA TGCGCCAGCAGCTACGCAGGGAAAGCTTTCTTT CASSYAGKAFF
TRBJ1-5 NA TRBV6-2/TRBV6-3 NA TGTGCCAGCAGTTCACAGGGTAGCAATCAGCCCCAGCATTTT CASSSQGSNQPQHF
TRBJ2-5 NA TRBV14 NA TGTGCCAGCAGCCAAGGCTGGGGGGAGCAAGAGACCCAGTACTTC CASSQGWGEQETQYF
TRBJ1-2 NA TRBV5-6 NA TGTGCCAGCAGCTTCGGGGGGGGAGACTACTATGGCTACACCTTC CASSFGGGDYYGYTF
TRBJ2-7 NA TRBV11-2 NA TGTGCCAGCAGCTGGCGCAGCGTGGGGTTCGAGCAGTACTTC CASSWRSVGFEQYF
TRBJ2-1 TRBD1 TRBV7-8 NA TGTGCCAGCAGCTACCGGGACAGGGAATCCAATGAGCAGTTCTTC CASSYRDRESNEQFF
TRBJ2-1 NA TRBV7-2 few TGTGCCAGCAGCCCCCGGCTCAATGAGCAGTTCTTC CASSPRLNEQFF
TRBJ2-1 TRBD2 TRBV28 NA TGTGCCAGCAGTTTTGGACTAGCGGACAATGAGCAGTTCTTC CASSFGLADNEQFF
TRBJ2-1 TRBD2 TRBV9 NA TGTGCCAGCAGCGGGCGGGGGAGCGGGCCTTCATACAATGAGCAGTTCTTC CASSGRGSGPSYNEQFF
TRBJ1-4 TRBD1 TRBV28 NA TGTGCCAGCAGTGCGACAGGGGGCAACCTTGCAACTAATGAAAAACTGTTTTTT CASSATGGNLATNEKLFF
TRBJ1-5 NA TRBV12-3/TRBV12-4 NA TGTGCCAGCAGTTTAGACAGGCTAGTCAATCAGCCCCAGCATTTT CASSLDRLVNQPQHF